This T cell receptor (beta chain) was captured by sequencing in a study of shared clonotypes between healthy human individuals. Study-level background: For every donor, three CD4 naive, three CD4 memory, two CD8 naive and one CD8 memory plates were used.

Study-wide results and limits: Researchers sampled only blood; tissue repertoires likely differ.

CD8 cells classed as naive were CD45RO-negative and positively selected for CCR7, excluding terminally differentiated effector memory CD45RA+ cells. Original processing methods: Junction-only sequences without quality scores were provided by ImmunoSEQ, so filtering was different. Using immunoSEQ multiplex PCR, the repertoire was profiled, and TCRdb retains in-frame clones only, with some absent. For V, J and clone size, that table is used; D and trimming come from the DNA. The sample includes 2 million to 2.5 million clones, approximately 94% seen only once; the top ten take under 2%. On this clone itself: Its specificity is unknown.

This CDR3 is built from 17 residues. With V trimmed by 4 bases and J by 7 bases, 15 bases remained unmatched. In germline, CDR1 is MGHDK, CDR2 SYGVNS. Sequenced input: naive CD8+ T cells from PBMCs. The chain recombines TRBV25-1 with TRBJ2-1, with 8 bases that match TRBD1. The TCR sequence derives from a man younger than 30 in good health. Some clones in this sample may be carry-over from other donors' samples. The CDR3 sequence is CASSVLQGVPSGNEQFF. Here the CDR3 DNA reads TGTGCCAGCAGTGTCCTACAGGGGGTGCCATCGGGTAATGAGCAGTTCTTC.